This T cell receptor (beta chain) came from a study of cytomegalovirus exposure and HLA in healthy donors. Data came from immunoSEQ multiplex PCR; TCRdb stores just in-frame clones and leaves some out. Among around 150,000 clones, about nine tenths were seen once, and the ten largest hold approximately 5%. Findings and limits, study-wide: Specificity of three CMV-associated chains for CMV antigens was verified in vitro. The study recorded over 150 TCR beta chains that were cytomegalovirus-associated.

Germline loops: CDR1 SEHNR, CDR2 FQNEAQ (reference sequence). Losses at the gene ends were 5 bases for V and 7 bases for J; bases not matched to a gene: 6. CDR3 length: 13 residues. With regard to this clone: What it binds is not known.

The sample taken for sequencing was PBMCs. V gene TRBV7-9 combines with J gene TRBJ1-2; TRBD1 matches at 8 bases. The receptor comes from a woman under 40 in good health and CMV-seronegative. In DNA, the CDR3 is TGTGCCAGCAGCCCAAGGACAGGGTTTGGCTACACCTTC. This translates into CASSPRTGFGYTF.